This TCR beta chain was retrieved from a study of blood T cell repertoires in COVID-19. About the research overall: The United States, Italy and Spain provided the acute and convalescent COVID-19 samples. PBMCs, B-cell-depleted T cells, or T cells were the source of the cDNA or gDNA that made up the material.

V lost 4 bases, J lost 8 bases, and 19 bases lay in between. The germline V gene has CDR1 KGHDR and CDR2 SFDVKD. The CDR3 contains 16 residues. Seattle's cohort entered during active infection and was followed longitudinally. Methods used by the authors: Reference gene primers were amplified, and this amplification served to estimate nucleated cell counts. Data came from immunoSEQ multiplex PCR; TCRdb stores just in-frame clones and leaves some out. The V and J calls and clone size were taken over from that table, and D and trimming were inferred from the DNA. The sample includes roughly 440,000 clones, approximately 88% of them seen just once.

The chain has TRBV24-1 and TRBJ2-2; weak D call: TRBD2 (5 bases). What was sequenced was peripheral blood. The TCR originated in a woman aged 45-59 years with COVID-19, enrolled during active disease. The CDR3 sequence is CATSDPTGPGEGELFF. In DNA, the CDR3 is TGTGCCACCAGTGACCCTACCGGCCCCGGGGAGGGGGAGCTGTTTTTT.